This T cell receptor beta chain was sequenced during a study of T cells in Graves' hyperthyroidism and ophthalmopathy. Template material for amplifying TCR beta CDR3 regions consisted of RNA transcripts. First-round RT-PCR with HTBI primers amplified the TCR CDR3 region. MiXCR, run by TCRdb on the multiplex PCR reads, gives a single entry per CDR3 protein. This table holds fewer than 900,000 distinct CDR3 sequences, roughly 15% found once. This CDR3 is 15 amino acids long. Germline assignment: CDR1 MGHRA and CDR2 YSYEKL. Trimming shortened V by 4 bases and J by 3 bases, and 16 bases separated the two germline ends. On this clonotype itself: Its cognate antigen is unknown.

Findings and caveats of the study: Ophthalmopathy got predicted by the model a median approximately 6.3 months before its onset.

The specimen was blood. This chain links TRBV4-1 with TRBJ2-7; possibly TRBD1 or TRBD2 for D (7 bases each). The TCR comes from a man between 18 and 35 years old with Graves' hyperthyroidism. The CDR3 is CASSPLRGGIYEQYF. CDR3 DNA: TGCGCCAGCAGCCCGCTCAGGGGGGGCATCTACGAGCAGTACTTC.